A single sample gave rise to the 14 T cell receptor beta chains below, sequenced in a study of blood T cells in healthy people across ages. A J-beta primer mix and a sample-barcoded 5' primer were used in a second PCR of roughly 6 to 12 cycles. MiXCR was run by TCRdb on the 5' RACE reads, yielding one entry per CDR3 protein. The sample shows more than 650,000 distinct CDR3 sequences, roughly 20% of them seen only once. Sequences were obtained from blood. Receptor source: a man aged 65 to 79 in good health.

The chain uses TRBV6-5 and TRBJ1-1; no firm D call. The CDR3 extends over 13 amino acids. Germline V CDR1 and CDR2: MNHEY, SVGAGI. V was pared by 2 bases and J by 6 bases, with 10 bases between. In nucleotides, the CDR3 is TGTGCCAGCAGTTACACAAAGGTGGCTGAAGCTTTCTTT. Its translation is CASSYTKVAEAFF.

The chain links TRBV10-3 to TRBJ2-7, with D perhaps TRBD1 (6 bases). CDR3 size: 14 residues. Per the germline V gene, CDR1 is ENHRY and CDR2 is SYGVKD. Trimming took off 9 bases at V and 1 base at J, with 16 bases between the two ends. Here the CDR3 reads CAISQGRSSYEQYF. CDR3 in DNA: TGTGCCATATCACAGGGTCGGTCGTCCTACGAGCAGTACTTC.

J is TRBJ1-4 and V is TRBV5-1; 8 bases match TRBD1. With V trimmed by 7 bases and J by 0 bases, 5 bases remained unmatched. This CDR3 comprises 15 residues. Germline-derived CDR1 and CDR2 are SGHRS and YFSETQ. The CDR3 region is CASGQGAATNEKLFF. In DNA form, the CDR3 reads TGCGCCAGCGGACAGGGAGCGGCAACTAATGAAAAACTGTTTTTT.

This clonotype has only a few counts. This chain joins TRBV12-3 or TRBV12-4 and TRBJ1-4; 8 positions agree with TRBD1. Losses at the gene ends were 7 bases for V and 10 bases for J; bases not matched to a gene: 17. This CDR3 comprises 16 residues. CDR3 coding DNA: TGTGCCAGCACTCCCAGGAGGGCAGGGGGCAGGGGAAAACTGTTTTTT. Translated, it gives CASTPRRAGGRGKLFF.

This chain uses TRBV20-1 with TRBJ1-1; D gene uncertain. Deletions cut 7 bases from V and 0 bases from J, with 12 bases between. The CDR3 is made up of 13 amino acids. Germline CDR1 reads DFQATT; CDR2 reads SNEGSKA (reference sequence). The chain's CDR3 is CSVDPPLNTEAFF. CDR3 in DNA: TGCAGTGTGGACCCCCCTTTGAACACTGAAGCTTTCTTT.

With respect to this clonotype: The CDR3 does not end in the conserved phenylalanine or tryptophan, so this is likely a read error. The J gene is TRBJ2-5, the V gene TRBV6-6; no definite D call. V was cut by 10 bases and J by 4 bases, with 19 bases left in between. The CDR3 spans 14 residues. Germline V lookup: CDR1 MNHNY, CDR2 SVGAGI (reference sequence). Here the CDR3 reads CATQTTGTGETQYL. CDR3 in DNA: TGTGCCACCCAGACGACGGGCACGGGAGAGACCCAGTACTTA.

This chain links TRBV12-3 or TRBV12-4 with TRBJ2-7, with TRBD2 matching over 7 bases. This CDR3 comprises 12 residues. V was clipped by 3 bases and J by 7 bases; unmatched bases: 3. CDR3 protein: CASSFPGGEQYF. For the CDR3, the DNA is TGTGCCAGCAGTTTCCCGGGGGGAGAGCAGTACTTC.

The chain joins TRBV7-2 to TRBJ1-4; the D gene is possibly TRBD1 (5 bases). This CDR3 has 15 residues. The germline V gene has CDR1 SGHTA and CDR2 FQGNSA. Trimming cost V 2 bases and J 5 bases, with 12 bases left between them. CDR3 loop: CASSLRGRINEKLFF. CDR3 DNA sequence: TGTGCCAGCAGCTTAAGGGGACGGATAAATGAAAAACTGTTTTTT.

The J gene is TRBJ2-7, the V gene TRBV7-9; D remains ambiguous. V was shortened by 4 bases and J by 5 bases, with 12 bases between the two germline ends. The germline gives CDR1 SEHNR, CDR2 FQNEAQ (reference sequence). This CDR3 has 13 amino acids. The CDR3: CASSSKGLDEQYF. CDR3 nucleotide sequence: TGTGCCAGCAGCTCAAAGGGCCTTGACGAGCAGTACTTC. The variable domain in full, with the rest retrieved from reference TRBV7-9 and TRBJ2-7, is DTGVSQNPRHKITKRGQNVTFRCDPISEHNRLYWYRQTLGQGPEFLTYFQNEAQLEKSRLLSDRFSAERPKGSFSTLEIQRTEQGDSAMYLCASSSKGLDEQYFGPGTRLTVT.

The chain uses TRBV12-3 or TRBV12-4 and TRBJ1-1; unclear D gene. The CDR3 runs 15 residues. Trimming stripped 3 bases from V and 1 base from J, with 12 bases between. The CDR3 DNA follows: TGTGCCAGCAGTTTCCGATGGGCAGCGAACACTGAAGCTTTCTTT. Translated, it gives CASSFRWAANTEAFF.

Only a few counts were recorded for this clonotype. The rearrangement links TRBV20-1 to TRBJ2-3; the match to TRBD2 covers 9 bases. Germline loops: CDR1 DFQATT, CDR2 SNEGSKA (reference sequence). The CDR3 length is 16 residues. V lost 2 bases to trimming and J lost 2 bases; unmatched junction nucleotides: 8. CDR3 nucleotide sequence: TGCAGTGCTAGAAGTCGGGCTAGCGGGGTCACAGATACGCAGTATTTT. Translating gives CSARSRASGVTDTQYF.

The J gene is TRBJ2-1, the V gene TRBV15, with 8 bases that match TRBD2. The J call is doubtful: the DNA matches TRBJ2-5 better. The germline V gene encodes CDR1 LNHNV and CDR2 YYDKDF (reference sequence). The CDR3 runs 15 residues. The CDR3 sequence is CATSRYSGGQETQYF. CDR3 DNA sequence: TGTGCCACCAGCAGGTACAGCGGGGGTCAAGAGACCCAGTACTTC.

This clonotype was seen a handful of times. The V gene is TRBV20-1, the J gene TRBJ2-5, with a possible D match to TRBD1 (6 bases). Per germline, CDR1 DFQATT and CDR2 SNEGSKA (reference sequence). The CDR3 loop spans 16 amino acids. The V end was cut by 1 base, the J end by 1 base, with 16 bases between. CDR3 sequence (DNA): TGCAGTGCTAGAGTTGGTTTTAGGACAGCCCAAGAGACCCAGTACTTC. It specifies CSARVGFRTAQETQYF.

In its sample, this clonotype was seen many times. This chain links TRBV7-8 with TRBJ2-1; 7 bases map to TRBD2. J lost 2 bases, V lost 5 bases, and 6 bases had no gene match. The V gene's germline CDR1 is SGHVS and CDR2 FQNEAQ. The length of the CDR3 is 15 residues. CDR3 residues: CASSIVAGAYNEQFF. CDR3 nucleotide sequence: TGTGCCAGCAGCATAGTAGCGGGCGCCTACAATGAGCAGTTCTTC.